This TCR beta chain was retrieved from a study of T cells in Graves' hyperthyroidism and ophthalmopathy. RNA transcripts served as the template for amplifying TCR beta CDR3 regions. First-round RT-PCR targeting the TCR CDR3 was performed with the HTBI primer set. One entry per CDR3 protein results from TCRdb running MiXCR on the multiplex PCR reads. The sample consists of about half a million distinct CDR3 sequences, 20% to 25% of them appearing once. The CDR3 contains 14 residues. Between the trimmed V and J ends, which lost 4 bases and 4 bases, there was a span of 13 bases. Study results and caveats: Most clonotypes that expanded in the thyroid above 0.001 also showed up in blood. Ophthalmopathy was predicted by the model a median of approximately 6 months ahead of onset.

It was considered stable Graves' hyperthyroidism when ophthalmopathy did not progress within 18 months. Fresh 10 ml peripheral blood yielded PBMCs. This clonotype occurred once. What it binds is unknown. The chain recombines TRBV12-3 or TRBV12-4 with TRBJ1-2; TRBD1 is a possible D gene (5 bases). The sequenced sample consisted of blood. This clonotype originated in a man aged 18-30 years with Graves' hyperthyroidism. The CDR3 DNA follows: TGTGCCAGCAGTTGGACAATAGAGATCTATGGCTACACCTTC. Translating gives CASSWTIEIYGYTF.